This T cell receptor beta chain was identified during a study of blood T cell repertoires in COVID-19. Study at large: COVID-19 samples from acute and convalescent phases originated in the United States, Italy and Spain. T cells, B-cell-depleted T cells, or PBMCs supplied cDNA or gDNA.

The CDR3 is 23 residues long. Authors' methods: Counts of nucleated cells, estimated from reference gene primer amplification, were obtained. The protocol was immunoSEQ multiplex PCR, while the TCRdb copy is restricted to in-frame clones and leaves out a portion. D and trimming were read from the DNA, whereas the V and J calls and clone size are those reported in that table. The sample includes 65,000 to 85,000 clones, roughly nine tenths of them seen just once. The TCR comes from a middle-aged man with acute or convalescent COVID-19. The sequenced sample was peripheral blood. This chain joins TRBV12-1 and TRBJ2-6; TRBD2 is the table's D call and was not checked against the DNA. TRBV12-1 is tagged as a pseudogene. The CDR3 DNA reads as TGTGCCAGCAGCTTTGCGCGGCGAGGGTATTTCGCCGGGAAAAACTCTGGGGCCAACGTCCTGACTTTC. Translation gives CASSFARRGYFAGKNSGANVLTF.